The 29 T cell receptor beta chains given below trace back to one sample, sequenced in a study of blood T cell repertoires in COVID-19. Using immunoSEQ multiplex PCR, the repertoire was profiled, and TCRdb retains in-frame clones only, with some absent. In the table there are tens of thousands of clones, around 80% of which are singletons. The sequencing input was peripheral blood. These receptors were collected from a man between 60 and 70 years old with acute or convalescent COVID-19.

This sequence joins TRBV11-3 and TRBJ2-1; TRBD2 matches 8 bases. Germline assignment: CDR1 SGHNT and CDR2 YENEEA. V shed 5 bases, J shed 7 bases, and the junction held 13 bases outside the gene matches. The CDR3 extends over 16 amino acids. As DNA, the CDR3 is TGTGCCAGCAGCCCCCGAGGAGCGGGAGATCAAAATGAGCAGTTCTTC. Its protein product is CASSPRGAGDQNEQFF.

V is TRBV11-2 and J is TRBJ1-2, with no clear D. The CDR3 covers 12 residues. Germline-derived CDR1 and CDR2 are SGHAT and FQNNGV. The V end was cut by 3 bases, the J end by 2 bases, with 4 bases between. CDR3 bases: TGTGCCAGCAGCTTCGAGAACTATGGCTACACCTTC. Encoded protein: CASSFENYGYTF.

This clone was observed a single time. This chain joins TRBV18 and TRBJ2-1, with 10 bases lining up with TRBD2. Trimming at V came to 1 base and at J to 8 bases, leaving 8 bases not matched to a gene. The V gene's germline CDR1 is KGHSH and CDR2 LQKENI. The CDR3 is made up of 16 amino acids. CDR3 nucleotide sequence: TGTGCCAGCTCACCACAACCACTAGCGGGGTACGATGAGCAGTTCTTC. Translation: CASSPQPLAGYDEQFF.

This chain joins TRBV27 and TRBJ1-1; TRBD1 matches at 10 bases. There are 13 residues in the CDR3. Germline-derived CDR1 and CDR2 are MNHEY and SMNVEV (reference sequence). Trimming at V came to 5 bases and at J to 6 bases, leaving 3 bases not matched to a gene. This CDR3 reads CASSVDRGSEAFF. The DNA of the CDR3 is TGTGCCAGCAGTGTGGACAGGGGGTCTGAAGCTTTCTTT.

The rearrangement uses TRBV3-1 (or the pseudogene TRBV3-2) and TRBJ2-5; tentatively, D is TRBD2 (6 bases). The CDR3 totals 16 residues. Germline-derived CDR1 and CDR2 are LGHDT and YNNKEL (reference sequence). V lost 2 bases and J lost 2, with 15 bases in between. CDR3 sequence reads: CASSQNTGTQQETQYF. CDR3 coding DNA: TGTGCCAGCAGCCAAAATACCGGGACTCAACAAGAGACCCAGTACTTC.

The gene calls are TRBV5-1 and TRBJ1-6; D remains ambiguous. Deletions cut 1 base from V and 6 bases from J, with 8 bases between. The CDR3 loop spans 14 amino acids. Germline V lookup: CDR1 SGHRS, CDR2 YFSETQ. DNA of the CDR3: TGCGCCAGCAGCTTGTTCGAGATTAATTCACCCCTCCACTTT. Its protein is CASSLFEINSPLHF.

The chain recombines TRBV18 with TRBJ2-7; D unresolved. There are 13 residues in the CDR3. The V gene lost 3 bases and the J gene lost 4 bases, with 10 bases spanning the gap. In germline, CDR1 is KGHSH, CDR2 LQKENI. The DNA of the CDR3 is TGTGCCAGCTCACCCCCAACATTTTACGAGCAGTACTTC. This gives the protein CASSPPTFYEQYF.

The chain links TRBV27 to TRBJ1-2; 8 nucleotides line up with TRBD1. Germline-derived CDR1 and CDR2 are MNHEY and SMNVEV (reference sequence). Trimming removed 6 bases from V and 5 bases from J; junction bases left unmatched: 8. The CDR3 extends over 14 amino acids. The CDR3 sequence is CASRTQGAEYGYTF. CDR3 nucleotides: TGTGCCAGCAGGACGCAGGGGGCTGAGTATGGCTACACCTTC.

CDR3 sequence: CASSFSDRAATAGYTF. The CDR3 DNA reads as TGTGCCAGCAGCTTTTCGGACAGAGCTGCAACGGCTGGCTACACCTTC. The V gene is TRBV6-6, the J gene TRBJ1-2, with D perhaps TRBD1 (6 bases). The CDR3 has 16 residues. Germline assignment: CDR1 MNHNY and CDR2 SVGAGI (reference sequence). Trimming stripped 6 bases from V and 7 bases from J, with 24 bases between.

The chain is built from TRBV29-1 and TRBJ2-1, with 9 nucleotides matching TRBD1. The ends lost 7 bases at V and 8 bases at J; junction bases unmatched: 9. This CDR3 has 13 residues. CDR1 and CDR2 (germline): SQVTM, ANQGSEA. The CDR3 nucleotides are TGCAGCGGGTCCACAGGGGGCGCGGATGAGCAGTTCTTC. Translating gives CSGSTGGADEQFF.

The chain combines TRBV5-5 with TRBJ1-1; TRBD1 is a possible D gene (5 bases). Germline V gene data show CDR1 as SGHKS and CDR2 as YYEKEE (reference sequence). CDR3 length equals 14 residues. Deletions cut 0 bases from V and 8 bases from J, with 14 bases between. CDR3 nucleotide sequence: TGTGCCAGCAGCTTGGCGTCAGGGCCCCGGGAAGCTTTCTTT. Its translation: CASSLASGPREAFF.

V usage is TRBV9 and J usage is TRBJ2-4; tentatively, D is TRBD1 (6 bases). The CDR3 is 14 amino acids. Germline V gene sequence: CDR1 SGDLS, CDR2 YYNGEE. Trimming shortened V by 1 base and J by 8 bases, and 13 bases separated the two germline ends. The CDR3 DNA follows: TGTGCCAGCAGCGTAAAGGGGGTAAGAGACATTCAGTACTTC. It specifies CASSVKGVRDIQYF.

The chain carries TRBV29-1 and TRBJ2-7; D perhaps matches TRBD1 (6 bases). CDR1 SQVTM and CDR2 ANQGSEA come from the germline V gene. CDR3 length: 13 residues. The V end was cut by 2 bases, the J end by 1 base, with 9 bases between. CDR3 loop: CSVETGRSYEQYF. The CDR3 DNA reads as TGCAGCGTTGAAACAGGGAGATCCTACGAGCAGTACTTC.

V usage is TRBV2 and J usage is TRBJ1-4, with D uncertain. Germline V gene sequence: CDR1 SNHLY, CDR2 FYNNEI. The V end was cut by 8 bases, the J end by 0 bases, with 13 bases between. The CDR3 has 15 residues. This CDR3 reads CASGTTSATNEKLFF. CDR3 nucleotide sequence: TGTGCCAGCGGCACGACTTCTGCAACTAATGAAAAACTGTTTTTT.

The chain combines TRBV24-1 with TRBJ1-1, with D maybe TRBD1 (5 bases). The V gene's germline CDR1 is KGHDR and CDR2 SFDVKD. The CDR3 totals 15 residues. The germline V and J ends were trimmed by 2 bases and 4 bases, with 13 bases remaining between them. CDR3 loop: CATSDSIQGVTEAFF. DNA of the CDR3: TGTGCCACCAGTGATTCTATCCAGGGCGTCACTGAAGCTTTCTTT.

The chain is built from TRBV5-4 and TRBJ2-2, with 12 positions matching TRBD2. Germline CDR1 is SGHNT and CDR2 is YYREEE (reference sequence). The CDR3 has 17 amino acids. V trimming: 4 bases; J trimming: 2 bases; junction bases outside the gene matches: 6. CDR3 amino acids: CASSLGLAGTNTGELFF. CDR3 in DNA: TGTGCCAGCAGCCTAGGACTAGCGGGGACCAACACCGGGGAGCTGTTTTTT.

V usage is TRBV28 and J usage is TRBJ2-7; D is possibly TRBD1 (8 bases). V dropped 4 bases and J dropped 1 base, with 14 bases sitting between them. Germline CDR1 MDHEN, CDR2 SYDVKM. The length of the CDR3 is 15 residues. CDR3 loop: CASSWGGTGSYEQYF. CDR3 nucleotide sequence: TGTGCCAGCAGTTGGGGGGGGACAGGTTCCTACGAGCAGTACTTC. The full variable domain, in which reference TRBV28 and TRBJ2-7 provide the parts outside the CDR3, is DVKVTQSSRYLVKRTGEKVFLECVQDMDHENMFWYRQDPGLGLRLIYFSYDVKMKEKGDIPEGYSVSREKKERFSLILESASTNQTSMYLCASSWGGTGSYEQYFGPGTRLTVT.

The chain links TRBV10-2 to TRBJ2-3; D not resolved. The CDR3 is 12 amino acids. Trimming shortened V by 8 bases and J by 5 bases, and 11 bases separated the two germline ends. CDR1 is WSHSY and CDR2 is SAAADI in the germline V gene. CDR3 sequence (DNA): TGCGCCAGCCAACCCCAGGAAGATACGCAGTATTTT. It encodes CASQPQEDTQYF.

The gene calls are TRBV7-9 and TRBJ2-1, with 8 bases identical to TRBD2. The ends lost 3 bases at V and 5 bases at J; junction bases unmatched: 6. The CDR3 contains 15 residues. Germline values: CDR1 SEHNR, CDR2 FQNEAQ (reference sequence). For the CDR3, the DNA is TGTGCCAGCAGCTTGAGCGGGAGACTGGACAATGAGCAGTTCTTC. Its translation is CASSLSGRLDNEQFF.

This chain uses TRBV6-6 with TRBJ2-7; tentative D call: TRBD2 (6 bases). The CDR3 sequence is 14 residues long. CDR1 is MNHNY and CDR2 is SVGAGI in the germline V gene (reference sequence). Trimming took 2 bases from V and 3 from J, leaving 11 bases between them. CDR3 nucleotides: TGTGCCAGCAGTTACGCCCGGGGGATCTACGAGCAGTACTTC. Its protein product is CASSYARGIYEQYF.

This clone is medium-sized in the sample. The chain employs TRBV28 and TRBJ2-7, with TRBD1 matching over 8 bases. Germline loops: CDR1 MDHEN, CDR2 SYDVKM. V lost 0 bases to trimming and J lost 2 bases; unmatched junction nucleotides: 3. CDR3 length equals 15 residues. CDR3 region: CASSLWSTGAYEQYF. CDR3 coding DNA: TGTGCCAGCAGTTTATGGTCGACAGGGGCCTACGAGCAGTACTTC.

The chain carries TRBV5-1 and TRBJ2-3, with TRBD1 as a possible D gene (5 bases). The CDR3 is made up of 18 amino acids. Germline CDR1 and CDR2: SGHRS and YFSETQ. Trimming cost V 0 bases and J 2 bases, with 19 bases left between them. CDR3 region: CASSLGLGSRVDTDTQYF. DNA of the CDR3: TGCGCCAGCAGCTTGGGGTTGGGTAGCAGGGTCGACACAGATACGCAGTATTTT.

This CDR3 reads CASSLSGENIQYF. The CDR3 nucleotides read TGTGCCAGCAGTTTGTCAGGGGAGAACATTCAGTACTTC. The chain has TRBV12-3 or TRBV12-4 and TRBJ2-4, with D possibly matching TRBD1 (6 bases). This CDR3 contains 13 residues. Trimming left V 3 bases short and J 7 bases short, with 10 bases between.

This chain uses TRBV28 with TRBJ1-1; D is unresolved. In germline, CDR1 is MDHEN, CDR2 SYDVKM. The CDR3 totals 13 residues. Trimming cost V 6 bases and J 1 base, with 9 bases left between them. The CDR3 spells CASRPTRNTEAFF. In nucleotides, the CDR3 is TGTGCCAGCAGACCGACAAGGAACACTGAAGCTTTCTTT.

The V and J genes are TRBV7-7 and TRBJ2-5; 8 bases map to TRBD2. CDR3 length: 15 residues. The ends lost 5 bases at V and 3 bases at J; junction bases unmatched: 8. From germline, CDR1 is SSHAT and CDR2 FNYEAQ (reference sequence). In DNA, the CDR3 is TGTGCCAGCAGCCGAACGGGAGGGAGGGAAGAGACCCAGTACTTC. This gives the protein CASSRTGGREETQYF.

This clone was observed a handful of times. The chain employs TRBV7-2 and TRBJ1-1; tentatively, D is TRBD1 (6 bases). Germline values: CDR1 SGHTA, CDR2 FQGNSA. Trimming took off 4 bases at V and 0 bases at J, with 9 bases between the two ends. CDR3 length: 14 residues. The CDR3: CASSSTGMNTEAFF. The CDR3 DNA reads TGTGCCAGCAGCTCGACAGGTATGAACACTGAAGCTTTCTTT.

The CDR3 bases are TGTGCCAGCAGCCATACAGGGGTGAGCGAAAAACTGTTTTTT. Protein product: CASSHTGVSEKLFF. This chain links TRBV3-1 (or the pseudogene TRBV3-2) with TRBJ1-4; 7 nucleotides agree with TRBD1. Germline V CDR1 and CDR2: LGHDT, YNNKEL (reference sequence). This CDR3 is built from 14 residues. Unmatched junction bases numbered 6, after V lost 3 bases and J lost 8 bases.

Here the CDR3 reads CSVEDEAGEGGIYNEQFF. The CDR3 DNA sequence: TGCAGCGTTGAAGATGAAGCGGGAGAGGGGGGGATCTACAATGAGCAGTTCTTC. The chain employs TRBV29-1 and TRBJ2-1, with 8 bases aligning to TRBD2. The CDR3 consists of 18 residues. Germline V lookup: CDR1 SQVTM, CDR2 ANQGSEA. Germline trimming cut 0 bases from V and 3 bases from J; bases unmatched to any gene: 13.

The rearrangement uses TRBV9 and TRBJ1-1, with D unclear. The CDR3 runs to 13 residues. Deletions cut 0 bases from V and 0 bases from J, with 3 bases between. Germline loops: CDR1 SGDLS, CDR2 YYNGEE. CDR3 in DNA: TGTGCCAGCAGCGTAGCTTTGAACACTGAAGCTTTCTTT. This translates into CASSVALNTEAFF. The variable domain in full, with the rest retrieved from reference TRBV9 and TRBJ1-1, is DSGVTQTPKHLITATGQRVTLRCSPRSGDLSVYWYQQSLDQGLQFLIQYYNGEERAKGNILERFSAQQFPDLHSELNLSSLELGDSALYFCASSVALNTEAFFGQGTRLTVV.